Listed here are 28 T cell receptor beta chains from one sample, sequenced in a study of control samples from healthy donors and cancer patients. Clones were sequenced by immunoSEQ multiplex PCR, and TCRdb holds only the in-frame ones, with some missing. This table has around 160,000 clones, 93% appearing once. What was sequenced was blood. These receptors were taken from a man aged 18 to 29 in good health.

The genes are TRBV27 and TRBJ2-7; 9 bases map to TRBD2. Per germline, CDR1 MNHEY and CDR2 SMNVEV (reference sequence). The ends lost 3 bases at V and 1 base at J; junction bases unmatched: 7. The CDR3 is made up of 16 amino acids. Here the CDR3 reads CASSFSRSGRSYEQYF. CDR3 sequence (DNA): TGTGCCAGCAGTTTCTCTCGGAGCGGGAGGTCCTACGAGCAGTACTTC.

The V and J genes are TRBV7-9 and TRBJ2-5; D uncertain. The CDR3 length is 13 residues. Trimming shortened V by 5 bases and J by 4 bases, and 11 bases separated the two germline ends. The germline gives CDR1 SEHNR, CDR2 FQNEAQ (reference sequence). In DNA, the CDR3 is TGTGCCAGCAGCCCCGAAGGCACAGAGACCCAGTACTTC. It encodes CASSPEGTETQYF.

CDR3 DNA sequence: TGTGCCAGCAGTAGTCCGGGGACAACTTTTACTTATAGCAATCAGCCCCAGCATTTT. It is translated as CASSSPGTTFTYSNQPQHF. This chain links TRBV28 with TRBJ1-5, with a possible D match to TRBD1 (6 bases). The CDR3 consists of 19 residues. Per the germline V gene, CDR1 is MDHEN and CDR2 is SYDVKM. Trimming removed 5 bases at V and 0 bases at J, with 23 bases between.

Only one count was recorded for this clone. V gene TRBV27 combines with J gene TRBJ2-1; D is perhaps TRBD2 (5 bases). The V end lost 8 bases, the J end lost 7 bases, and 15 bases lay between the germline ends. CDR3 size: 13 residues. The germline gives CDR1 MNHEY, CDR2 SMNVEV (reference sequence). CDR3 loop: CASSSDYKNEQFF. The DNA for the CDR3 is TGTGCCAGCTCGAGCGACTATAAAAATGAGCAGTTCTTC.

The rearrangement joins TRBV12-3 or TRBV12-4 to TRBJ2-7; TRBD2 agrees at 8 bases. CDR3 length: 13 residues. V was clipped by 5 bases and J by 7 bases; unmatched bases: 7. CDR3 DNA sequence: TGTGCCAGCAGTGCTCTCCGGGAGGGAGAGCAGTACTTC. It yields the protein CASSALREGEQYF.

The chain couples TRBV29-1 to TRBJ1-2; D is ambiguous. Germline CDR1 SQVTM, CDR2 ANQGSEA. The V and J ends lost 0 bases and 0 bases respectively, with 11 bases between them. This CDR3 region has 15 residues. For the CDR3, the DNA is TGCAGCGTTGAAGAAGAATGGAGAGCTAACTATGGCTACACCTTC. Encoded protein: CSVEEEWRANYGYTF.

The V gene is TRBV13, the J gene TRBJ2-5; 9 bases agree with TRBD1. This CDR3 is 14 amino acids long. The V and J ends lost 5 bases and 5 bases, in that order; junction bases with no gene match: 6. Germline assignment: CDR1 PRHDT and CDR2 FYEKMQ (reference sequence). In nucleotides, the CDR3 is TGTGCCAGCAGCCCGAACAGGGGGCGGGAGACCCAGTACTTC. It is translated as CASSPNRGRETQYF.

The rearrangement uses TRBV6-5 and TRBJ1-1; tentatively, D is TRBD1 (6 bases). Germline V gives CDR1 MNHEY, CDR2 SVGAGI. V shed 4 bases and J shed 2 bases, with 14 bases lying between them. This CDR3 has 15 residues. DNA for the CDR3: TGTGCCAGCAGTTTCACAGGGAATTATAACACTGAAGCTTTCTTT. Translation: CASSFTGNYNTEAFF.

V gene TRBV6-5 combines with J gene TRBJ1-4; D ambiguous. Germline V lookup: CDR1 MNHEY, CDR2 SVGAGI. CDR3 size: 14 residues. V was trimmed by 3 bases and J by 8 bases, leaving 13 bases between them. DNA for the CDR3: TGTGCCAGCAGTTATTCAGTGACGGGAGAAAAACTGTTTTTT. Translated, it gives CASSYSVTGEKLFF.

The genes are TRBV12-3 or TRBV12-4 and TRBJ2-7; the match to TRBD1 covers 7 bases. The CDR3 contains 13 residues. The trim removed 3 bases at V and 6 bases at J, leaving 5 bases unmatched. The CDR3 DNA sequence: TGTGCCAGCAGTTTTGGACAGGACCGCGAGCAGTACTTC. It encodes CASSFGQDREQYF.

The rearrangement joins TRBV10-3 to TRBJ2-7; D possibly corresponds to TRBD1 (6 bases). The CDR3 length is 13 residues. Germline-derived CDR1 and CDR2 are ENHRY and SYGVKD. Trimming took off 6 bases at V and 0 bases at J, with 9 bases between the two ends. The CDR3 spells CAIRAGDSYEQYF. The CDR3 DNA reads TGTGCCATCAGGGCAGGGGACTCCTACGAGCAGTACTTC.

This chain joins TRBV6-5 and TRBJ1-2; no definite D call. The CDR3 totals 13 residues. The germline V gene has CDR1 MNHEY and CDR2 SVGAGI. The ends were cut back, 7 bases at V and 0 bases at J, with 9 bases in the middle. The CDR3 is CASKVQSNYGYTF. The DNA for the CDR3 is TGTGCCAGCAAGGTGCAATCTAACTATGGCTACACCTTC.

The gene calls are TRBV28 and TRBJ2-7, with D perhaps TRBD1 or TRBD2 (6 bases each). V was trimmed by 3 bases and J by 5 bases, leaving 14 bases between them. The CDR3 length is 14 residues. From germline, CDR1 is MDHEN and CDR2 SYDVKM. This CDR3 reads CASSFSQGRHEQYF. CDR3 DNA sequence: TGTGCCAGCAGTTTCAGTCAGGGGAGGCACGAGCAGTACTTC.

The chain is built from TRBV6-5 and TRBJ2-3, with a possible D match to TRBD1 (6 bases). There are 14 residues in the CDR3. CDR1 is MNHEY and CDR2 is SVGAGI in the germline V gene. Trimming shortened V by 7 bases and J by 0 bases, and 11 bases separated the two germline ends. The CDR3 nucleotides read TGTGCCAGCACCCAGGGACAAAGCACAGATACGCAGTATTTT. Its translation: CASTQGQSTDTQYF.

The chain couples TRBV6-6 to TRBJ1-2; D not resolved. This CDR3 is built from 16 residues. The germline V gene encodes CDR1 MNHNY and CDR2 SVGAGI (reference sequence). V lost 7 bases to trimming and J lost 1 base, with 19 bases between them. CDR3 bases: TGTGCCAGCAACCTAGGAGAGGATTGGGTTAACTATGGCTACACCTTC. This gives the protein CASNLGEDWVNYGYTF.

The chain's CDR3 is CASSTDRELHEAFF. The CDR3 DNA reads as TGTGCCAGCAGTACGGACAGGGAGCTTCATGAAGCTTTCTTT. This sequence joins TRBV28 and TRBJ1-1, with 8 positions matching TRBD1. CDR1 is MDHEN, CDR2 SYDVKM, per germline. With V trimmed by 5 bases and J by 7 bases, 9 bases remained unmatched. The CDR3 has 14 residues.

V and J are TRBV11-2 and TRBJ2-1; a possible D gene is TRBD2 (6 bases). This CDR3 has 15 amino acids. The germline V gene encodes CDR1 SGHAT and CDR2 FQNNGV. V lost 5 bases and J lost 4, with 15 bases in between. CDR3 nucleotides: TGTGCCAGCAGCCCCGTATGGCGGGATTACAATGAGCAGTTCTTC. It specifies CASSPVWRDYNEQFF.

V is TRBV7-2 and J is TRBJ2-7; D is ambiguous. Germline CDR1 is SGHTA and CDR2 is FQGNSA. The CDR3 length is 14 residues. Trimming took off 2 bases at V and 0 bases at J, with 8 bases between the two ends. The CDR3 loop reads CASSLSLGSYEQYF. The CDR3 DNA reads TGTGCCAGCAGCTTATCTCTCGGCTCCTACGAGCAGTACTTC.

The gene calls are TRBV6-5 and TRBJ1-6; no definite D call. The V gene's germline CDR1 is MNHEY and CDR2 SVGAGI. This CDR3 is built from 15 residues. V was clipped by 8 bases and J by 5 bases, with 16 bases between them. The CDR3 nucleotides are TGTGCCAGCGCCCGGCTGGGCCTGGATAATTCACCCCTCCACTTT. Translating gives CASARLGLDNSPLHF.

The chain employs TRBV13 and TRBJ1-2, with a weak D call TRBD1 (5 bases). Germline V lookup: CDR1 PRHDT, CDR2 FYEKMQ (reference sequence). The CDR3 length is 16 residues. V was trimmed by 1 base and J by 8 bases, leaving 20 bases between them. The CDR3 nucleotides are TGTGCCAGCAGCTTAGACGGGCGCGGAGCGGGGGAAGGCTACACCTTC. It encodes CASSLDGRGAGEGYTF.

The V call is TRBV4-2, the J call TRBJ2-6; tentatively, D is TRBD2 (6 bases). Germline CDR1 is LGHNA and CDR2 is YNFKEQ. The ends were cut back, 0 bases at V and 1 base at J, with 10 bases in the middle. This CDR3 has 17 amino acids. This chain's CDR3 is CASSQDQAGSGANVLTF. DNA of the CDR3: TGTGCCAGCAGCCAAGATCAGGCGGGGTCTGGGGCCAACGTCCTGACTTTC.

Regarding this clone: The junction departs from the called germline gene at one end, perhaps through a read error. The DNA of the CDR3 is TGTGCTAGCAGCTGGGGGACTAGCGGCAACACCGGGGAGCTGTTTTTT. It encodes CASSWGTSGNTGELFF. This sequence joins TRBV7-7 and TRBJ2-2; the match to TRBD2 covers 11 bases. The CDR3 covers 16 residues. CDR1 is SSHAT, CDR2 FNYEAQ, per germline (reference sequence).

The chain uses TRBV7-2 and TRBJ1-2; 7 positions match TRBD1. V shed 4 bases, J shed 3 bases, and the junction held 11 bases outside the gene matches. Germline V gene data show CDR1 as SGHTA and CDR2 as FQGNSA. This CDR3 has 16 amino acids. In nucleotides, the CDR3 is TGTGCCAGCAGCTCATACCGGGACAGACTATACTATGGCTACACCTTC. It encodes CASSSYRDRLYYGYTF.

The chain combines TRBV24-1 with TRBJ2-6; no clear D. CDR3 length: 12 amino acids. V dropped 1 base and J dropped 15 bases, with 9 bases sitting between them. Germline CDR1 and CDR2: KGHDR and SFDVKD. The CDR3 loop is CATSDFNVDLTF. CDR3 nucleotides: TGTGCCACCAGTGATTTTAACGTGGACCTGACTTTC.

This sequence joins TRBV5-6 and TRBJ2-7; D perhaps matches TRBD1 (6 bases). There are 16 residues in the CDR3. The germline V gene has CDR1 SGHDT and CDR2 YYEEEE. V was pared by 1 base and J by 0 bases, with 14 bases between. The CDR3 protein is CASSLYWTESSYEQYF. The CDR3 region has the DNA TGTGCCAGCAGCTTGTACTGGACAGAGAGCTCCTACGAGCAGTACTTC.

V and J are TRBV5-6 and TRBJ2-7; possibly TRBD1 for D (5 bases). CDR1 and CDR2 (germline): SGHDT, YYEEEE. The CDR3 totals 14 residues. Trimming stripped 1 base from V and 7 bases from J, with 15 bases between. CDR3 nucleotides: TGTGCCAGCAGCTTGCAGGGCGATTTAGGGGAGCAGTACTTC. Protein product: CASSLQGDLGEQYF.

This clone was seen only a few times. The chain carries TRBV2 and TRBJ1-2; TRBD1 is a possible D gene (5 bases). The CDR3 is 14 amino acids. Germline CDR1 is SNHLY and CDR2 is FYNNEI. V lost 10 bases and J lost 6, with 21 bases in between. The CDR3, as DNA: TGTGCCACCTGGGGGACTCAAGTTTCTGATGGCTACACCTTC. Residues: CATWGTQVSDGYTF.

The V gene is TRBV11-1, the J gene TRBJ2-7; 7 bases match TRBD1. The length of the CDR3 is 15 residues. From germline, CDR1 is SGHAT and CDR2 FQDESV (reference sequence). Unmatched junction bases numbered 7, after V lost 3 bases and J lost 2 bases. The CDR3 here is CASSLYRTGPYEQYF. The CDR3 DNA reads as TGTGCCAGCAGCTTGTACAGGACAGGCCCCTACGAGCAGTACTTC.